What follows are 18 T cell receptor beta chains derived from one specimen sequenced in a study of T-cell reconstitution after alpha-beta-depleted transplantation in children. This sample's TCRbeta library carried unique molecular identifier barcodes. TCRdb analysed the PCR reads with MiXCR anew, one entry per CDR3 protein. The data contain under 250,000 distinct CDR3 sequences, approximately 7% of them singletons. The sequencing here drew on PBMCs, taken before TCRalphabeta/CD19-depleted stem cell transplant. Source of these receptors: a boy aged 2 to 10 with acute lymphoblastic leukemia, due to receive a stem cell transplant.

The sample holds many counts of this clonotype. At one boundary the junction diverges from the germline segment, which might be a read error. The gene calls are TRBV12-3 or TRBV12-4 and TRBJ2-1, with D uncertain. The CDR3 is 14 amino acids. The DNA for the CDR3 is TGTGCCAGCAGTTACAGCAGTACAATGAATGGGCAGTTCTTC. Translation gives CASSYSSTMNGQFF.

In its sample, this clonotype was seen many times. The chain carries TRBV5-4 and TRBJ2-4, with D possibly matching TRBD2 (6 bases). There are 14 residues in the CDR3. V shed 0 bases and J shed 4 bases, with 8 bases lying between them. Germline assignment: CDR1 SGHNT and CDR2 YYREEE (reference sequence). The CDR3 bases are TGTGCCAGCAGCTTGGGGACTAATAAAAACATTCAGTACTTC. It encodes CASSLGTNKNIQYF. Combining the CDR3 with reference TRBV5-4 and TRBJ2-4 gives the whole variable domain ETGVTQSPTHLIKTRGQQVTLRCSSQSGHNTVSWYQQALGQGPQFIFQYYREEENGRGNFPPRFSGLQFPNYSSELNVNALELDDSALYLCASSLGTNKNIQYFGAGTRLSVL.

This clonotype was counted ten times or more. For the CDR3, the DNA is TGTGCCACCAGGACAGGACTAGCGGGGGAGCAGTTCTTC. As protein: CATRTGLAGEQFF. The J gene is TRBJ2-1, the V gene TRBV24-1; TRBD2 matches at 12 bases. CDR3 length: 13 amino acids. With 7 bases clipped from V and 10 bases from J, the junction kept 4 bases outside the gene matches. Germline V lookup: CDR1 KGHDR, CDR2 SFDVKD.

This clonotype was seen many times. This chain links TRBV29-1 with TRBJ1-2; 7 bases agree with TRBD1. With V trimmed by 6 bases and J by 3 bases, 7 bases remained unmatched. Germline CDR1 is SQVTM and CDR2 is ANQGSEA. There are 13 residues in the CDR3. The CDR3 is CSVRQGTYYGYTF. In DNA, the CDR3 is TGCAGCGTCCGACAGGGCACGTACTATGGCTACACCTTC.

The gene calls are TRBV7-3 and TRBJ1-6, with D maybe TRBD1 (6 bases). Germline-derived CDR1 and CDR2 are SGHTA and FQGTGA. The CDR3 length is 14 residues. Trimming stripped 6 bases from V and 6 bases from J, with 12 bases between. The CDR3 nucleotides read TGTGCCAGCAGTTCGGGACAAGCTAATTCACCCCTCCACTTT. Its translation: CASSSGQANSPLHF.

This clonotype has just a few counts. The V gene is TRBV3-1, the J gene TRBJ1-5, with 10 bases fitting TRBD1. V gave up 4 bases and J gave up 6 bases; unmatched junction bases: 3. CDR1 is LGHDT and CDR2 is YNNKEL in the germline V gene (reference sequence). There are 14 residues in the CDR3. The CDR3 loop is CASSRRTGGQPQHF. For the CDR3, the DNA is TGTGCCAGCAGCCGCAGGACAGGGGGTCAGCCCCAGCATTTT.

The chain uses TRBV6-1 and TRBJ1-5; 8 bases agree with TRBD1. J lost 6 bases, V lost 2 bases, and 6 bases had no gene match. The CDR3 is made up of 15 amino acids. Germline V gene lookup returns CDR1 MNHNS and CDR2 SASEGT. The CDR3 nucleotides read TGTGCCAGCAGTGAACGGGGTACAGGGGGTCAGCCCCAGCATTTT. This translates into CASSERGTGGQPQHF.

There are many counts of this clonotype. As DNA, the CDR3 is TGCAGTGCTAGAGATGGGGCTAGCGGCACAGATACGCAGTATTTT. It is translated as CSARDGASGTDTQYF. J is TRBJ2-3 and V is TRBV20-1; tentative D call: TRBD2 (6 bases). This CDR3 is built from 15 residues. CDR1 and CDR2 from the germline V gene are DFQATT and SNEGSKA (reference sequence). V lost 0 bases, J lost 1 base, and 11 bases lay in between.

This clonotype was seen ten or more times. V is TRBV18 and J is TRBJ2-5; D is ambiguous. Germline V lookup: CDR1 KGHSH, CDR2 LQKENI. The V end lost 0 bases, the J end lost 1 base, and 6 bases lay between the germline ends. The CDR3 spans 14 residues. The CDR3 region is CASSPPAPQETQYF. The CDR3 DNA sequence: TGTGCCAGCTCACCACCCGCCCCCCAAGAGACCCAGTACTTC. Together with reference TRBV18 and TRBJ2-5, the CDR3 gives the full variable domain: NAGVMQNPRHLVRRRGQEARLRCSPMKGHSHVYWYRQLPEEGLKFMVYLQKENIIDESGMPKERFSAEFPKEGPSILRIQQVVRGDSAAYFCASSPPAPQETQYFGPGTRLLVL.

This clonotype turned up a few times. The chain has TRBV7-9 and TRBJ1-4, with D perhaps matching TRBD1 (6 bases). The CDR3 spans 14 residues. V was pared by 5 bases and J by 2 bases, with 9 bases between. Germline CDR1 is SEHNR and CDR2 is FQNEAQ (reference sequence). The CDR3: CASSGQGTNEKLFF. The CDR3 DNA follows: TGTGCCAGCAGCGGTCAGGGGACTAATGAAAAACTGTTTTTT.

This clonotype turned up a few times. The chain uses TRBV15 and TRBJ1-2, with 11 positions matching TRBD1. CDR1 LNHNV and CDR2 YYDKDF come from the germline V gene (reference sequence). Trimming removed 1 base from V and 3 bases from J; junction bases left unmatched: 7. There are 17 residues in the CDR3. Written as DNA, the CDR3 is TGTGCCACCAGCAGAGGAGTTCGGGACAGGGGGTACTATGGCTACACCTTC. Protein product: CATSRGVRDRGYYGYTF. The full variable domain, with the rest looked up from reference TRBV15 and TRBJ1-2, is DAMVIQNPRYQVTQFGKPVTLSCSQTLNHNVMYWYQQKSSQAPKLLFHYYDKDFNNEADTPDNFQSRRPNTSFCFLDIRSPGLGDTAMYLCATSRGVRDRGYYGYTFGSGTRLTVV.

In this sample, this clonotype turned up many times. The CDR3 coding sequence is TGTGCCATCAAAGGCGGGGGGGGCACAGATACGCAGTATTTT. It specifies CAIKGGGGTDTQYF. This chain uses TRBV10-3 with TRBJ2-3, with 9 positions matching TRBD2. V lost 7 bases, J lost 1 base, and 3 bases stayed unmatched. There are 14 residues in the CDR3. Germline values: CDR1 ENHRY, CDR2 SYGVKD.

This clonotype was seen at least ten times. The chain employs TRBV29-1 and TRBJ2-3; TRBD1 matches at 8 bases. Trimming at V came to 6 bases and at J to 2 bases, leaving 4 bases not matched to a gene. CDR3 length: 13 residues. The germline V gene has CDR1 SQVTM and CDR2 ANQGSEA. CDR3 amino acids: CSVDRGFTDTQYF. CDR3 sequence (DNA): TGCAGCGTAGACAGGGGTTTCACAGATACGCAGTATTTT.

This clonotype was counted ten times or more. The chain links TRBV20-1 to TRBJ2-1, with D perhaps TRBD2 (6 bases). This CDR3 contains 12 residues. Trimming pared 4 bases from V and 4 bases from J, leaving 8 bases between. Germline assignment: CDR1 DFQATT and CDR2 SNEGSKA (reference sequence). The CDR3 DNA reads as TGCAGTGCTACCGGGGGATACAATGAGCAGTTCTTC. Translation: CSATGGYNEQFF.

This clonotype was observed many times. In nucleotides, the CDR3 is TGTGCCAGCAGTTCCCGGACAGTCCCCTACGAGCAGTACTTC. Amino acid sequence: CASSSRTVPYEQYF. The chain joins TRBV12-3 or TRBV12-4 to TRBJ2-7, with D possibly being TRBD1 (6 bases). V was pared by 4 bases and J by 2 bases, with 12 bases between. CDR3 length: 14 residues.

This clonotype was observed at least ten times. In nucleotides, the CDR3 is TGTGCCAGCAGTTTATCCGCGACGGGGTATGAGCAGTTCTTC. Translated, it gives CASSLSATGYEQFF. The rearrangement joins TRBV28 to TRBJ2-1; D might be TRBD2 (5 bases). Germline values: CDR1 MDHEN, CDR2 SYDVKM. This CDR3 spans 14 amino acids. V gave up 1 base and J gave up 8 bases, with 12 bases separating them. Looking up the rest from reference TRBV28 and TRBJ2-1 gives the full variable domain: DVKVTQSSRYLVKRTGEKVFLECVQDMDHENMFWYRQDPGLGLRLIYFSYDVKMKEKGDIPEGYSVSREKKERFSLILESASTNQTSMYLCASSLSATGYEQFFGPGTRLTVL.

This clonotype was seen many times. The genes are TRBV11-2 and TRBJ2-1; 10 bases fit TRBD2. The CDR3 loop spans 15 amino acids. CDR1 SGHAT and CDR2 FQNNGV come from the germline V gene. The ends lost 4 bases at V and 1 base at J; junction bases unmatched: 1. The CDR3 reads CASSYSGGSYNEQFF. CDR3 in DNA: TGTGCCAGCAGCTATAGCGGGGGGTCCTACAATGAGCAGTTCTTC.

This clonotype has a count of ten or more. V gene TRBV4-2 combines with J gene TRBJ2-1, with TRBD1 matching over 7 bases. CDR3 length: 16 amino acids. With V trimmed by 3 bases and J by 4 bases, 9 bases remained unmatched. From germline, CDR1 is LGHNA and CDR2 YNFKEQ. The CDR3 reads CASSQFTGTAYNEQFF. CDR3 nucleotide sequence: TGTGCCAGCAGCCAGTTTACCGGGACAGCTTACAATGAGCAGTTCTTC.